A selection of T cell receptor beta chains follows, all from one sample in a study of T cell repertoires in cytomegalovirus infection. TCRdb re-called the reads through MiXCR, storing one row per CDR3 protein. The table lists about half a million distinct CDR3 sequences, about 33% of them singletons, with roughly 15% in the top ten. Antigens of these TCRs are unknown. The sequences come from cultured PBMCs, collected from culture after CMV antigen stimulation. These receptors all come from a human donor in good health (CMV status not recorded). Some clones in this sample may be carry-over from other donors' samples. CDR3s include the opening cysteine and the closing phenylalanine or tryptophan. The D gene is left open where the match is weak. Not all rows give a size; the values are once, few, many and, for expanded clones, a class.

CSDTQGANGYTF | TGCAGCGATACACAGGGGGCGAATGGCTACACCTTC | TRBV29-1 | NA | TRBD1 | TRBJ1-2
CASSPSSTNEKLFF | TGTGCCAGCTCACCGTCGTCAACTAATGAAAAACTGTTTTTT | TRBV18 | once | NA | TRBJ1-4
CASSLEAGVVETQYF | TGTGCCAGCAGCTTAGAAGCGGGAGTGGTAGAGACCCAGTACTTC | TRBV7-2 | NA | TRBD2 | TRBJ2-5
CASSRQGAKSGELFF | TGTGCCAGCAGTCGACAGGGGGCAAAGTCCGGGGAGCTGTTTTTT | TRBV6-1 | NA | TRBD1 | TRBJ2-2
CSARSGTGGYEQYF | TGCAGTGCTAGATCCGGGACAGGGGGCTACGAGCAGTACTTC | TRBV20-1 | once | TRBD1 | TRBJ2-7
CASSLNPGQGSEQYF | TGTGCCAGCAGCTTAAATCCGGGACAGGGGAGCGAGCAGTACTTC | TRBV7-3 | many | TRBD1 | TRBJ2-7
CASSLARGLYEQYF | TGTGCCAGCAGCTTAGCCAGGGGGCTCTACGAGCAGTACTTC | TRBV11-2 | NA | TRBD1 | TRBJ2-7
CASSLAAQGRKYF | TGTGCCAGCAGCTTAGCGGCACAGGGTAGGAAGTACTTC | TRBV7-9 | NA | NA | TRBJ2-7
CASNLVGTSVGGANVLTF | TGTGCCAGCAACCTGGTCGGGACTAGCGTGGGTGGGGCCAACGTCCTGACTTTC | TRBV7-2 | few | TRBD2 | TRBJ2-6
CASLKSSGSGANVLTF | TGTGCCAGCCTAAAAAGCTCGGGTTCTGGGGCCAACGTCCTGACTTTC | TRBV19 | NA | NA | TRBJ2-6
CASSLGGSGRAGQFF | TGTGCCAGCAGCTTAGGGGGTAGCGGGAGGGCCGGGCAGTTCTTC | TRBV7-8 | few | TRBD2 | TRBJ2-1
CASSLLGPQETQYF | TGTGCCAGCAGCTTATTGGGACCCCAAGAGACCCAGTACTTC | TRBV7-3 | NA | NA | TRBJ2-5
CASSEAQAAPYYEQYF | TGCGCCAGCAGTGAGGCCCAGGCGGCTCCTTACTACGAGCAGTACTTC | TRBV10-2 | few | NA | TRBJ2-7
CASSQDSSNEQFF | TGTGCCAGCAGTCAGGACTCCTCCAATGAGCAGTTCTTC | TRBV12-3/TRBV12-4 | once | NA | TRBJ2-1
CASSDGYAEAFF | TGTGCCAGCAGTGACGGTTATGCTGAAGCTTTCTTT | TRBV6-2/TRBV6-3 | few | NA | TRBJ1-1
CASSLAREVHTGELFF | TGTGCCAGCAGCTTAGCTCGGGAGGTACACACCGGGGAGCTGTTTTTT | TRBV7-6 | few | TRBD2 | TRBJ2-2
CASSLALETNEQFF | TGTGCCAGCAGCTTAGCACTAGAGACTAATGAGCAGTTCTTC | TRBV7-2 | many | NA | TRBJ2-1
CASSFPPQPQHF | TGTGCCAGCAGCTTCCCTCCGCAGCCCCAGCATTTT | TRBV7-2 | many | NA | TRBJ1-5
CASSPAGLYEQYF | TGTGCCAGCTCACCAGCCGGGCTTTACGAGCAGTACTTC | TRBV18 | NA | NA | TRBJ2-7
CASSQDSRDLGPYEQYF | TGTGCCAGCAGCCAAGATAGCCGGGACCTAGGGCCCTACGAGCAGTACTTC | TRBV28 | NA | NA | TRBJ2-7
CASTEEGSSTGELFF | TGTGCCAGCACCGAAGAGGGCAGCAGCACCGGGGAGCTGTTTTTT | TRBV2 | few | NA | TRBJ2-2
CASSYVTGSTSSLHF | TGTGCCAGCAGTTACGTTACGGGGTCTACTTCATCCCTCCACTTT | TRBV6-2/TRBV6-3 | few | NA | TRBJ1-6
CASRLSPANTEAFF | TGTGCCAGCAGGTTGTCTCCAGCGAACACTGAAGCTTTCTTT | TRBV28 | few | NA | TRBJ1-1
CTSSLTAPQGGTGELFF | TGTACCAGCAGCTTAACGGCCCCACAGGGAGGAACCGGGGAGCTGTTTTTT | TRBV7-3 | NA | NA | TRBJ2-2
CASSQVEQLSYEQYF | TGCGCCAGCAGCCAAGTGGAACAGCTCTCCTACGAGCAGTACTTC | TRBV4-1 | NA | NA | TRBJ2-7
CASSLSREAGGEQFF | TGTGCCAGCAGCTTAAGTCGGGAGGCCGGGGGTGAGCAGTTCTTC | TRBV7-2 | NA | TRBD2 | TRBJ2-1
CASSDRGTEAFF | TGTGCCAGCAGCGACAGGGGCACTGAAGCTTTCTTT | TRBV7-2 | many | TRBD1 | TRBJ1-1
CASSLWTGLKETQYF | TGTGCCAGCAGCTTGTGGACAGGGCTAAAAGAGACCCAGTACTTC | TRBV7-2 | many | TRBD1 | TRBJ2-5
CASSLALAGGIGRSYNEQFF | TGTGCCAGCAGCTTAGCATTAGCGGGAGGTATCGGACGCTCCTACAATGAGCAGTTCTTC | TRBV7-8 | many | TRBD2 | TRBJ2-1
CASSLVGSSADYGYTF | TGTGCCAGCAGCTTGGTCGGGAGCTCGGCCGACTATGGCTACACCTTC | TRBV5-6 | NA | NA | TRBJ1-2
CASNTGGKETQYF | TGTGCCAGCAACACAGGGGGGAAGGAGACCCAGTACTTC | TRBV7-2 | few | TRBD1 | TRBJ2-5
CASSFEGVKDTQYF | TGTGCCAGCAGTTTTGAGGGTGTGAAAGATACGCAGTATTTT | TRBV27 | few | NA | TRBJ2-3
CAWSGAGGVVDEQYF | TGTGCCTGGAGTGGGGCAGGGGGTGTGGTGGACGAGCAGTACTTC | TRBV30 | NA | TRBD1 | TRBJ2-7
CASSSTSGTDTQYF | TGTGCCAGCAGCTCTACTAGCGGCACAGATACGCAGTATTTT | TRBV7-2 | many | TRBD2 | TRBJ2-3
CASSGTGLASSYEQYF | TGTGCCAGCAGCGGAACGGGACTAGCGAGCTCCTACGAGCAGTACTTC | TRBV7-2 | few | TRBD2 | TRBJ2-7
CASSPNGGANYGYTF | TGTGCCAGCAGCCCCAACGGTGGAGCTAACTATGGCTACACCTTC | TRBV7-2 | many | NA | TRBJ1-2
CASSGDRGTPNSNQPQHF | TGTGCCAGCAGCGGGGACAGGGGGACTCCTAATAGCAATCAGCCCCAGCATTTT | TRBV7-9 | NA | TRBD1 | TRBJ1-5
CASSPESDLETQYF | TGTGCCAGCAGCCCGGAATCGGACCTAGAGACCCAGTACTTC | TRBV5-5 | NA | NA | TRBJ2-5